A selection of T cell receptor beta chains follows, all from one sample in a study of blood T cell repertoires in COVID-19. Clones were read by immunoSEQ multiplex PCR, and TCRdb kept only the in-frame ones, dropping some. Counted here are fewer than 400,000 clones, around 85% occurring once; the ten biggest clones make up about 2%. The sample consisted of PBMCs or T cells enriched from blood (not recorded which). The origin of the receptors is a woman under 40 who had been exposed to COVID-19. Both conserved end residues are part of each CDR3. Each record gives: CDR3 protein, CDR3 DNA, clone size, D gene, J gene, V gene. A D gene is named only where the DNA matches it firmly. Clone size is given for some rows only: seen once, a few or many times, or a class if the clone is expanded.

CDR3aa: CASSMGQGGTGELFF; CDR3nt: TGTGCCAGTAGTATGGGGCAGGGAGGTACCGGGGAGCTGTTTTTT; abundance: .; d_gene: .; j_gene: TRBJ2-2; v_gene: TRBV19
CDR3aa: CATSRDNGGETQYF; CDR3nt: TGTGCCACCAGCAGAGATAACGGAGGGGAGACCCAGTACTTC; abundance: once; d_gene: .; j_gene: TRBJ2-5; v_gene: TRBV15
CDR3aa: CASSGPGLYYEQYF; CDR3nt: TGTGCCAGCAGTGGACCGGGACTTTACTACGAGCAGTACTTC; abundance: once; d_gene: .; j_gene: TRBJ2-7; v_gene: TRBV28
CDR3aa: CASERRGSRTDTQYF; CDR3nt: TGTGCCAGCGAGAGGCGGGGGTCCCGCACAGATACGCAGTATTTT; abundance: .; d_gene: TRBD2; j_gene: TRBJ2-3; v_gene: TRBV2
CDR3aa: CASSQDSTRGSTEAFF; CDR3nt: TGCGCCAGCAGCCAAGATTCGACACGGGGAAGCACTGAAGCTTTCTTT; abundance: .; d_gene: .; j_gene: TRBJ1-1; v_gene: TRBV4-3
CDR3aa: CASSGTESGNTIYF; CDR3nt: TGTGCCAGCAGTGGGACAGAGTCTGGAAACACCATATATTTT; abundance: .; d_gene: TRBD1; j_gene: TRBJ1-3; v_gene: TRBV27
CDR3aa: CASSPGLTSSYNSPLHF; CDR3nt: TGTGCCAGCAGCCCGGGACTTACGAGCTCCTATAATTCACCCCTCCACTTT; abundance: .; d_gene: .; j_gene: TRBJ1-6; v_gene: TRBV5-6
CDR3aa: CASSLGPGSYEQYF; CDR3nt: TGTGCCAGCAGTTTAGGGCCAGGGTCCTACGAGCAGTACTTC; abundance: .; d_gene: .; j_gene: TRBJ2-7; v_gene: TRBV27
CDR3aa: CASSVEGSGTSEAFF; CDR3nt: TGTGCCAGCAGCGTAGAAGGTTCCGGGACATCTGAAGCTTTCTTT; abundance: .; d_gene: .; j_gene: TRBJ1-1; v_gene: TRBV9
CDR3aa: CASSFGQGIQETQYF; CDR3nt: TGTGCCAGCAGTTTCGGTCAGGGAATTCAAGAGACCCAGTACTTC; abundance: .; d_gene: .; j_gene: TRBJ2-5; v_gene: TRBV27
CDR3aa: CASSPLFGREQFF; CDR3nt: TGTGCCAGCAGCCCCCTTTTTGGCCGAGAGCAGTTCTTC; abundance: .; d_gene: .; j_gene: TRBJ2-1; v_gene: TRBV3-1/TRBV3-2
CDR3aa: CASSEARDRGVFF; CDR3nt: TGTGCCAGCAGTGAAGCTAGGGACAGGGGAGTTTTCTTT; abundance: .; d_gene: TRBD1; j_gene: TRBJ1-1; v_gene: TRBV2
CDR3aa: CSASRQGLTYEQYF; CDR3nt: TGCAGTGCTAGTAGACAGGGGCTAACCTACGAGCAGTACTTC; abundance: .; d_gene: TRBD1; j_gene: TRBJ2-7; v_gene: TRBV20-1
CDR3aa: CVRSLRQGVEGGYTF; CDR3nt: TGTGTCAGAAGCCTTAGACAGGGGGTTGAGGGTGGCTACACCTTC; abundance: .; d_gene: .; j_gene: TRBJ1-2; v_gene: TRBV7-5
CDR3aa: CAWDGQAGANVLTF; CDR3nt: TGTGCCTGGGATGGACAGGCTGGGGCCAACGTCCTGACTTTC; abundance: .; d_gene: TRBD1; j_gene: TRBJ2-6; v_gene: TRBV30
CDR3aa: CASSGTGRHEQYF; CDR3nt: TGTGCCAGCAGCGGGACAGGGAGGCACGAGCAGTACTTC; abundance: .; d_gene: TRBD1; j_gene: TRBJ2-7; v_gene: TRBV5-5
CDR3aa: CASSKVIGGNQPQHF; CDR3nt: TGTGCCAGCAGCAAAGTTATCGGGGGCAATCAGCCCCAGCATTTT; abundance: .; d_gene: .; j_gene: TRBJ1-5; v_gene: TRBV21-1
CDR3aa: CASSQEPGGTTDTQYF; CDR3nt: TGTGCCAGCAGCCAAGAACCGGGAGGGACCACAGATACGCAGTATTTT; abundance: once; d_gene: TRBD2; j_gene: TRBJ2-3; v_gene: TRBV3-1/TRBV3-2
CDR3aa: CASSLVAGTASYGYTF; CDR3nt: TGTGCCAGCAGCTTAGTTGCCGGGACAGCATCCTATGGCTACACCTTC; abundance: .; d_gene: TRBD1; j_gene: TRBJ1-2; v_gene: TRBV7-2
CDR3aa: CASSVDRERSGANVLTF; CDR3nt: TGTGCCAGCAGCGTCGACAGGGAACGCTCTGGGGCCAACGTCCTGACTTTC; abundance: .; d_gene: TRBD1; j_gene: TRBJ2-6; v_gene: TRBV9
CDR3aa: CAWNGSTGFGSGYTF; CDR3nt: TGTGCCTGGAATGGGTCGACAGGGTTTGGTTCTGGCTACACCTTC; abundance: .; d_gene: TRBD1; j_gene: TRBJ1-2; v_gene: TRBV30
CDR3aa: CASSSNLHSSYEQYF; CDR3nt: TGCGCCAGCAGCTCGAATCTACACAGCTCCTACGAGCAGTACTTC; abundance: .; d_gene: .; j_gene: TRBJ2-7; v_gene: TRBV5-1
CDR3aa: CASSQDGGYIGQYF; CDR3nt: TGTGCCAGCAGCCAAGATGGAGGATATATTGGCCAGTACTTC; abundance: .; d_gene: .; j_gene: TRBJ2-5; v_gene: TRBV3-1/TRBV3-2
CDR3aa: CASSSLAGAYNEQFF; CDR3nt: TGTGCCAGCAGTTCCCTAGCGGGAGCCTACAATGAGCAGTTCTTC; abundance: .; d_gene: TRBD2; j_gene: TRBJ2-1; v_gene: TRBV6-2/TRBV6-3
CDR3aa: CASSLEGHNSPLHF; CDR3nt: TGCGCCAGCAGCTTGGAGGGACACAATTCACCCCTCCACTTT; abundance: few; d_gene: .; j_gene: TRBJ1-6; v_gene: TRBV5-1
CDR3aa: CAWSIGQEKAFF; CDR3nt: TGTGCCTGGAGTATCGGACAGGAAAAAGCTTTCTTT; abundance: .; d_gene: TRBD1; j_gene: TRBJ1-1; v_gene: TRBV30
CDR3aa: CASSLGTGSANYGYTF; CDR3nt: TGTGCCAGCTCATTAGGGACAGGGAGCGCTAACTATGGCTACACCTTC; abundance: .; d_gene: TRBD1; j_gene: TRBJ1-2; v_gene: TRBV18
CDR3aa: CASSSRQGGSTEAFF; CDR3nt: TGTGCCAGCAGTTCCCGACAGGGAGGATCCACTGAAGCTTTCTTT; abundance: .; d_gene: TRBD1; j_gene: TRBJ1-1; v_gene: TRBV27
CDR3aa: CASSFALAVHEQFF; CDR3nt: TGTGCCAGCAGTTTCGCACTAGCCGTACATGAGCAGTTCTTC; abundance: .; d_gene: .; j_gene: TRBJ2-1; v_gene: TRBV27
CDR3aa: CASSTAGKAQGNQPQHF; CDR3nt: TGTGCCAGTAGTACCGCCGGGAAGGCTCAAGGAAATCAGCCCCAGCATTTT; abundance: .; d_gene: .; j_gene: TRBJ1-5; v_gene: TRBV19